This entry concerns a single T cell receptor (beta chain). The antigen remains unidentified. The CDR3 loop spans 14 amino acids. The germline V gene has CDR1 MNHEY and CDR2 SVGAGI. J lost 4 bases, V lost 4 bases, and 4 bases had no gene match. The sample comes from a study of T cell clonotyping in hematopoietic cell transplantation. Clones were read by immunoSEQ multiplex PCR, and TCRdb kept only the in-frame ones, dropping some. The data contain 3,000 to 4,000 clones, roughly 85% of them singletons. General observations from the study: Recipient TCR diversity dropped after transplant; expanded clonotypes rose from day 30 to 180. Broader posttransplant TCR repertoire diversity was predicted by graft donor and pretransplant recipient Inverse Simpson Index values. No sorting was done, leaving CD4 and CD8 contributions mixed.

This clonotype was obtained from a female patient in her fifties or sixties who had an allogeneic stem cell transplant from an unrelated donor, so the T cells may come from the graft donor. Some clones in this sample may be carry-over from other donors' samples. The rearrangement links TRBV6-5 to TRBJ1-2, with 9 bases lining up with TRBD1. The input for sequencing was peripheral blood mononuclear cells, taken at the time of graft-versus-host disease after allogeneic stem cell transplant. CDR3 bases: TGTGCCAGCAGTTGGGACAGGGAGAGCTATGGCTACACCTTC. Residues: CASSWDRESYGYTF.